The source of this TCR beta chain is a study of blood T cells in healthy people across ages (dated by TCRdb to the mid-2010s). With regard to the full study: In model experiments, template switching captured about one uniquely barcoded TCR beta cDNA molecule for every two T cells. Using the same blood draw, the study looked at two additional independent replicas of 1 million unique cDNA reads for two donors, one aged 18 to 29 and the other aged 80 or older. The study measured age-related changes in TCR beta repertoire diversity using deep sequencing normalized with unique cDNA molecular identifiers. To avoid experimental bias, donors of different ages were randomly spread across the sequencing lanes. Donors were grouped into four age groups: young (average 16 years), middle-aged (39), aged (roughly 67) and long-lived (approximately 78).

Per the germline V gene, MNHEY is the CDR1 and SVGAGI is the CDR2. The CDR3, cysteine through phenylalanine, is 13 amino acids long. Just CDR3 DNA is preserved here, 39 bases in frame from base 1. For this chain, trimming is 5 bases at the V end and 7 bases at the J end, and the number of junction bases without a gene match is 4. The sample holds many counts of this clonotype. Its target antigen remains unknown. The input lacks base qualities; no much larger clone sits a single base away. Receptor amplification or capture employed 5' RACE. Sequencing relied on an Illumina HiSeq 2500. A second roughly 7 to 11 cycle PCR used a sample-barcoded 5' primer and a J-beta primer mix. A unique molecular identifier was introduced onto each TCR beta cDNA molecule by a template-switch 5' adaptor carrying 12 random nucleotides. Each sample yielded at least 3 million CDR3-containing paired-end reads. First-strand cDNA synthesis was performed from all RNA using the Mint cDNA synthesis kit, with priming by a TRBC-specific oligonucleotide. Following uracil-DNA glycosylase treatment, a first 18-cycle PCR with universal primers M1SS and BC2_uni_R was performed on all cDNA. Concerning the study's data processing: Normalization of each sample was performed by random selection of 1 million high-quality reads, each carrying a distinct molecular identifier. Reads with shared molecular identifiers were discarded instead of being binned into consensus sequences. MiTCR, run with a Q25 quality threshold and the strictest error-elimination algorithm, handled CDR3 identification, clonotype clustering and error correction. Lower-bound total TCR beta diversity was estimated with a nonparametric unseen species model using Euler transformation. TCRdb reanalyzed the raw reads on its own, using fastp at Q25 for trimming and MiXCR for clone calling, and kept in-frame beta chains. One record per CDR3 amino acid sequence lists the most common genes and DNA. TCRdb, rather than the study authors, made the V and J calls. The sample table records 1.5 million or so distinct CDR3 sequences; roughly 40% of these occur just once. The ten biggest clones cover 7.9% of the sample.

Donors were approximately 42 systemically healthy Caucasian individuals from Russia aged roughly 6 to 95 years. Each donor gave around 9.8 milliliters of peripheral blood, collected into EDTA-treated Vacutainer tubes. Ficoll-Paque density-gradient centrifugation was used to isolate PBMCs, with at least 6 million obtained per sample. Trizol reagent was used to extract total RNA from PBMCs, with at least 6 micrograms per sample. For every donor, flow cytometry on a PBMC aliquot measured the percentage of naive CD45RAhigh/CD27high T cells. Results and caveats for the whole study, not just this receptor: Estimates of total diversity based on one million sequenced T cells were considered lower bounds and underestimates. Compared with the aged group, the long-lived group had more naive CD4+ T cells, fewer expanded clones and increased TCR diversity, suggesting age selection. Since profiling was done on bulk unsorted PBMCs, naive and antigen-experienced compartments could not be conclusively compared. As age increased, observed TCR beta diversity per million T cells dropped in a roughly linear way, and a significant reduction was already evident by age around 41. There was a strong correlation between observed TCR beta diversity and the percentage of naive T cells measured by flow cytometry. Donor CMV infection status was unknown, potentially confounding age-related changes in expanded clonotypes.

Recombination linked TRBV6-5 to TRBJ2-1; the junction holds 8 bases that match TRBD2. The clonotype comes from a woman younger than 30 in good health. The source material was blood. The CDR3 region has the sequence CASSPGGGNEQFF. The DNA sequence is as follows: TGTGCCAGCAGTCCCGGGGGGGGTAATGAGCAGTTCTTC.